These T cell receptor beta chains were read from a single sample in a study of a mutant IDH1 vaccine in newly diagnosed glioma. No antigen has been assigned to these receptors. Using immunoSEQ multiplex PCR, the repertoire was profiled, and TCRdb retains in-frame clones only, with some absent. The top ten clones hold about 5.5% of a sample with approximately 41,000 clones, roughly 81% of them seen once. The input for sequencing was PBMCs, taken from a glioma patient whose treatment included an IDH1 peptide vaccine. Receptors were obtained from a man aged 35 to 55 with glioma. Both conserved end residues are part of each CDR3. D genes are given only for firm matches. Rows may omit the clone size; those that give it use once, few, many or a size class.

size,D,J,V,DNA,CDR3
NA,TRBD2,TRBJ2-4,TRBV29-1,TGCAGCGTTGAAGAAGGGGTAGCGGGGGCCAAAAACATTCAGTACTTC,CSVEEGVAGAKNIQYF
NA,TRBD1,TRBJ1-6,TRBV30,TGTGCCTGGGACAGGGTTTCGAGCTCCTATAATTCACCCCTCCACTTT,CAWDRVSSSYNSPLHF
NA,TRBD2,TRBJ2-5,TRBV5-5,TGTGCCAGCAGCTGGGGACTAGCGGAAGAGACCCAGTACTTC,CASSWGLAEETQYF
NA,NA,TRBJ1-2,TRBV30,TGTGCCTGGAGTTCCGACAGCGGGTATGGCTACACCTTC,CAWSSDSGYGYTF
NA,NA,TRBJ1-1,TRBV19,TGTGCCAGTAGTATAGATCGGGGCACTGAAGCTTTCTTT,CASSIDRGTEAFF
NA,TRBD1,TRBJ2-1,TRBV7-3,TGTGCCAGCAGCCCTATTACTTCCACGGACAGGAGAGACTACAATGAGCAGTTCTTC,CASSPITSTDRRDYNEQFF
once,NA,TRBJ2-5,TRBV11-2,TGTGCCAGCAGCTTAGATGGGACACCTTTGGAGTACTTC,CASSLDGTPLEYF
NA,TRBD1,TRBJ1-5,TRBV2,TGTGCCAGCAGTGAAGGGACAGGGCCACAGCCCCAGCATTTT,CASSEGTGPQPQHF
NA,NA,TRBJ1-3,TRBV4-3,TGCGCCAGCAGCCAATATTCACAGGGTTCGGACACCATATATTTT,CASSQYSQGSDTIYF
NA,TRBD2,TRBJ2-5,TRBV9,TGTGCCAGCAGCGCGGCGGTCGGGGGGATAGAAGAGACCCAGTACTTC,CASSAAVGGIEETQYF
NA,TRBD1,TRBJ1-5,TRBV10-3,TGTGCCATCAGTGAGACAGGGGCCTCCAATCAGCCCCAGCATTTT,CAISETGASNQPQHF
NA,NA,TRBJ2-1,TRBV9,TGTGCCAGCAGCGTATACCTTAGCTCCTACAATGAGCAGTTCTTC,CASSVYLSSYNEQFF
NA,NA,TRBJ1-1,TRBV7-2,TGTGCCAGCAGCTTGAGCACCAGGGTCGGGGGTGCTTTCTTT,CASSLSTRVGGAFF
NA,NA,TRBJ2-7,TRBV9,TGTGCCAGCAGCCCAAGGCCAGGGACGGGGGAGCAGTACTTC,CASSPRPGTGEQYF
NA,TRBD1,TRBJ2-7,TRBV5-1,TGCGCCAGCAACCTAATGACAGGGTCGGCCGAGCAGTACTTC,CASNLMTGSAEQYF
few,TRBD2,TRBJ2-3,TRBV9,TGTGCCAGCGGAACTAGCGGTTCTAGCACAGATACGCAGTATTTT,CASGTSGSSTDTQYF
NA,TRBD2,TRBJ2-3,TRBV4-3,TGCGCCAGCAGCCAAGGAGTGTATAGCGGGAGGGCCGATACGCAGTATTTT,CASSQGVYSGRADTQYF
NA,NA,TRBJ2-5,TRBV7-9,TGTGCCAGCAGCCCCCCGGGACTCCACTCGGAGCCCCAGTACTTC,CASSPPGLHSEPQYF
NA,NA,TRBJ1-1,TRBV29-1,TGCAGCGTTGGGACAAACACTGAAGCTTTCTTT,CSVGTNTEAFF
once,NA,TRBJ2-7,TRBV10-3,TGTGCCATCAGTGAGTCACCCTTGTACGAGCAGTACTTC,CAISESPLYEQYF
NA,NA,TRBJ2-5,TRBV7-9,TGTGCCAGCAGCCCTAGGGCTCGTGAGGAGACCCAGTACTTC,CASSPRAREETQYF
NA,TRBD1,TRBJ1-5,TRBV15,TGTGCCACCAGCAGAGACCGGGACAGGGACAATCAGCCCCAGCATTTT,CATSRDRDRDNQPQHF
NA,TRBD2,TRBJ2-1,TRBV19,TGTGCCAGTAGTATAGGGACTAGCGGGAGCGGGAGGCAGTTCTTC,CASSIGTSGSGRQFF
NA,TRBD1,TRBJ1-1,TRBV18,TGTGCCAGCTCACCATCCAGGGGGCTGAGGGACACTGAAGCTTTCTTT,CASSPSRGLRDTEAFF
few,NA,TRBJ1-1,TRBV5-1,TGCGCCAGCAGCTTGGATGGGCTCCTGAACACTGAAGCTTTCTTT,CASSLDGLLNTEAFF
NA,NA,TRBJ2-7,TRBV7-2,TGTGCCAGCAGCACCGACCGTAGCCCCAACTACGAGCAGTACTTC,CASSTDRSPNYEQYF
NA,NA,TRBJ2-7,TRBV30,TGTGCCTGGAATTGGGGGAACAACTACGAGCAGTACTTC,CAWNWGNNYEQYF
NA,TRBD2,TRBJ2-1,TRBV5-1,TGCGCCAGCAGCTTGAACCTAGCGGGAGTCAATGAGCAGTTCTTC,CASSLNLAGVNEQFF